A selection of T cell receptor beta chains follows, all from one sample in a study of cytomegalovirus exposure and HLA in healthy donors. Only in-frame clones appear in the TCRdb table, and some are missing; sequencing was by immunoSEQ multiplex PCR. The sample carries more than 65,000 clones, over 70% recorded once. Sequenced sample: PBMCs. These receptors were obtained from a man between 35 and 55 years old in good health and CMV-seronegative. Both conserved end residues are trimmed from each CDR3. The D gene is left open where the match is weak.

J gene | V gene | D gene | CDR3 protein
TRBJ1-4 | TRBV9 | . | ASSAGGATTNEKLF
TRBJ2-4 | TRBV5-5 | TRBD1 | ASRQDRGGNIQY
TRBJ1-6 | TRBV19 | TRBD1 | ASRRTGAQSSYNSPLH
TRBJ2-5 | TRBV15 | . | ATSRDGRKETQY
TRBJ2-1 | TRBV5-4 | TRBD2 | ASSWPGLGSNEQF
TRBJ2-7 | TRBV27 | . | ASSSPRGEQY
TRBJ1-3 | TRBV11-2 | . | ASSLIRGAGNTIY
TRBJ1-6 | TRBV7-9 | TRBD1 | ASRNRGEYSPLH
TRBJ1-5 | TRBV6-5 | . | ASREGGSNQPQH
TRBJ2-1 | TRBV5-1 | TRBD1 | ASSTNRWDSSSYNEQF
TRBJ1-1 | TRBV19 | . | ASSDPGEPTEAF
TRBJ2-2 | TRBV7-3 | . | ASSLKGGPNGELF
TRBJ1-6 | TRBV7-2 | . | ASSFRVSPLH
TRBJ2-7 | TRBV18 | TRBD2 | ASSRAGGLISYEQY
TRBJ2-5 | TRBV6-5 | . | ASSMTDLYQETQY
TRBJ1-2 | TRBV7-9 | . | ASSLVVGLVGYT
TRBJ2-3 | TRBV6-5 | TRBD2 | ASRTSGTDTQY
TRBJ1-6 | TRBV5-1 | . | ASSPSVGAQFGSPLH